This TCR beta chain was obtained from a study of shared clonotypes between healthy human individuals. The germline gives CDR1 WSHSY, CDR2 SAAADI. The V end was cut by 3 bases, the J end by 4 bases, with 9 bases between. The CDR3 length is 14 residues. Only CD45RO-negative cells positively selected for CCR7 counted as naive CD8 cells, so terminally differentiated effector memory CD45RA+ cells were excluded. In the source study's methods: As immunoSEQ supplied junction-only sequences (without quality scores), filtering differed. Repertoires were generated with immunoSEQ multiplex PCR, while TCRdb's copy carries only in-frame clones and drops some. D and trimming were read from the DNA, whereas the V and J calls and clone size are those reported in that table. This table has some 600,000 clones, about 96% appearing once.

The sample was naive CD8+ T cells sorted from blood. The V gene is TRBV10-2, the J gene TRBJ2-2; D possibly corresponds to TRBD2 (5 bases). The receptor was isolated from a woman in her 30s in good health. The CDR3 bases are TGCGCCAGCAGTGAAAGAGGGAGCACCGGGGAGCTGTTTTTT. Protein product: CASSERGSTGELFF.